These 16 T cell receptor beta chains originate from one sample sequenced in a study of blood T cell repertoires in COVID-19. Sequencing was performed with immunoSEQ multiplex PCR; in TCRdb, only in-frame clones are kept and a portion is missing. This sample yields 110,000 to 150,000 clones, of which more than 75% are seen a single time; less than 15% belongs to the top ten. The specimen was peripheral blood. These TCRs come from a man aged 80 or over with acute or convalescent COVID-19.

V usage is TRBV12-3 or TRBV12-4 and J usage is TRBJ2-5; D perhaps matches TRBD1 (6 bases). V gave up 0 bases and J gave up 10 bases, with 12 bases separating them. This CDR3 region has 13 residues. CDR3 sequence (DNA): TGTGCCAGCAGTTTAGCGAGAAGGGGGAACCAGTACTTC. This encodes CASSLARRGNQYF.

The chain employs TRBV6-4 and TRBJ2-3, with 13 bases that match TRBD2. The germline V gene encodes CDR1 MRHNA and CDR2 SNTAGT. J was trimmed by 4 bases and V by 5 bases; bases with no gene match: 9. The length of the CDR3 is 17 residues. The CDR3 DNA is TGTGCCAGCAGTAGAACTAGCGGGGGGGCCGAAGCAGATACGCAGTATTTT. Translation: CASSRTSGGAEADTQYF.

This chain uses TRBV5-1 with TRBJ2-5; D is perhaps TRBD2 (5 bases). The ends were cut back, 5 bases at V and 3 bases at J, with 14 bases in the middle. The CDR3 is 14 residues long. In germline, CDR1 is SGHRS, CDR2 YFSETQ. This CDR3 is CASSPGSTEETQYF. The CDR3 DNA sequence: TGCGCCAGCAGTCCGGGGAGTACGGAAGAGACCCAGTACTTC.

This clone was recorded a few times. The chain recombines TRBV6-2 or TRBV6-3 with TRBJ1-5; 8 bases fit TRBD1. Looked up from germline, CDR1 is MNHEY and CDR2 is SVGEGT. The CDR3 loop spans 14 amino acids. After removal of 3 bases from V and 7 bases from J, the junction contained 5 bases not matched to a gene. In DNA, the CDR3 is TGTGCCAGCAGTTATCAGGGGGCGGAGCAGCCCCAGCATTTT. Amino acids: CASSYQGAEQPQHF.

The rearrangement links TRBV29-1 to TRBJ2-3, with D perhaps TRBD1 (5 bases). Trimming shortened V by 7 bases and J by 1 base, and 12 bases separated the two germline ends. Germline V gives CDR1 SQVTM, CDR2 ANQGSEA. There are 13 residues in the CDR3. The CDR3 bases are TGCAGCGCCGAACAAGGGGGCACAGATACGCAGTATTTT. Translated: CSAEQGGTDTQYF.

The chain carries TRBV14 and TRBJ1-1; D perhaps matches TRBD1 (5 bases). V was shortened by 5 bases and J by 4 bases, with 17 bases between the two germline ends. This CDR3 is 15 amino acids long. Looked up from germline, CDR1 is SGHDN and CDR2 is FVKESK. CDR3 residues: CASSEWAGSPTEAFF. Here the CDR3 DNA reads TGTGCCAGCAGCGAATGGGCAGGGTCGCCCACTGAAGCTTTCTTT.

The V gene is TRBV19, the J gene TRBJ2-7; 7 bases line up with TRBD2. J gave up 0 bases and V 3 bases, and 2 bases lay outside the gene matches. The CDR3 is made up of 14 amino acids. Germline V gives CDR1 LNHDA, CDR2 SQIVND (reference sequence). CDR3 protein: CASSIGGSSYEQYF. CDR3 bases: TGTGCCAGTAGTATCGGGGGGAGCTCCTACGAGCAGTACTTC.

This chain links TRBV18 with TRBJ2-7; TRBD2 might be the D (5 bases). Trimming took 5 bases from V and 2 from J, leaving 16 bases between them. CDR1 and CDR2 (germline): KGHSH, LQKENI. The CDR3 has 15 amino acids. CDR3 in amino acids: CASSEGTSRAYEQYF. DNA for the CDR3: TGTGCCAGCTCAGAGGGCACAAGCAGAGCCTACGAGCAGTACTTC.

The J gene is TRBJ1-5, the V gene TRBV6-6, with 8 bases fitting TRBD1. CDR1 is MNHNY and CDR2 is SVGAGI in the germline V gene (reference sequence). J gave up 4 bases and V 3 bases, and 8 bases lay outside the gene matches. The CDR3 length is 16 residues. This CDR3 reads CASSYFGQGGNQPQHF. In DNA form, the CDR3 reads TGTGCCAGCAGTTATTTCGGACAGGGAGGAAATCAGCCCCAGCATTTT.

The rearrangement links TRBV28 to TRBJ2-5; 12 nucleotides align to TRBD2. This CDR3 is 16 amino acids long. V dropped 5 bases and J dropped 1; count of bases not matched to a gene: 5. Germline assignment: CDR1 MDHEN and CDR2 SYDVKM. CDR3 bases: TGTGCCAGCAGTCCTGCACTAGCGGGGGGCCAAGAGACCCAGTACTTC. It yields the protein CASSPALAGGQETQYF.

This rearrangement joins TRBV2 to TRBJ2-5; 8 bases line up with TRBD2. The CDR3 has 13 residues. Germline loops: CDR1 SNHLY, CDR2 FYNNEI. V was clipped by 8 bases and J by 6 bases; unmatched bases: 8. CDR3 sequence reads: CASPSRGGKTQYF. The CDR3 DNA reads as TGTGCCAGCCCAAGCCGGGGGGGGAAGACCCAGTACTTC.

The rearrangement uses TRBV9 and TRBJ1-5; 9 bases are a match to TRBD1. This CDR3 is 14 amino acids long. The trim removed 4 bases at V and 4 bases at J, leaving 3 bases unmatched. The V gene's germline CDR1 is SGDLS and CDR2 YYNGEE. The CDR3 region has the DNA TGTGCCAGCAGCTCGACAGGGGGTAATCAGCCCCAGCATTTT. Amino acids: CASSSTGGNQPQHF.

This clone was seen only a few times. The V gene is TRBV30, the J gene TRBJ2-7; 7 positions agree with TRBD1. V trimming: 8 bases; J trimming: 0 bases; junction bases outside the gene matches: 7. CDR1 GTSNPN and CDR2 SVGIG come from the germline V gene (reference sequence). The CDR3 extends over 13 amino acids. The CDR3 bases are TGTGCCACAACAAGGGACAGCTCCTACGAGCAGTACTTC. Its protein is CATTRDSSYEQYF. The full variable domain, completed using reference TRBV30 and TRBJ2-7, is SQTIHQWPATLVQPVGSPLSLECTVEGTSNPNLYWYRQAAGRGLQLLFYSVGIGQISSEVPQNLSASRPQDRQFILSSKKLLLSDSGFYLCATTRDSSYEQYFGPGTRLTVT.

The gene calls are TRBV7-3 and TRBJ2-3, with D tentatively TRBD2 (6 bases). The V gene's germline CDR1 is SGHTA and CDR2 FQGTGA. Trimming took off 4 bases at V and 0 bases at J, with 14 bases between the two ends. The CDR3 extends over 16 amino acids. CDR3 residues: CASSSIGAGSTDTQYF. CDR3 DNA: TGTGCCAGCAGCTCAATAGGGGCGGGGAGCACAGATACGCAGTATTTT.

The V call is TRBV6-2 or TRBV6-3, the J call TRBJ2-2; 15 nucleotides match TRBD2. Germline V gene data show CDR1 as MNHEY and CDR2 as SVGEGT. The V and J ends lost 6 bases and 5 bases, in that order; junction bases with no gene match: 4. CDR3 length: 16 amino acids. In DNA form, the CDR3 reads TGTGCCAGCAGCCGGGGACTAGCGGGGGGAACCGGGGAGCTGTTTTTT. Protein product: CASSRGLAGGTGELFF.

The count of this clone is one. The rearrangement joins TRBV5-1 to TRBJ2-4, with D perhaps TRBD2 (7 bases). This CDR3 comprises 18 residues. V gave up 5 bases and J gave up 0 bases, with 21 bases separating them. Per germline, CDR1 SGHRS and CDR2 YFSETQ. The DNA for the CDR3 is TGCGCCAGCAGTGAAGGGGGGGCGCCGGGTTTAGCCAAAAACATTCAGTACTTC. Translated, it gives CASSEGGAPGLAKNIQYF.